This TCR beta chain was recovered during a study of shared T cell receptors in the human thymus. Sequencing was performed with immunoSEQ multiplex PCR; in TCRdb, only in-frame clones are kept and a portion is missing. The data contain approximately 760,000 clones, approximately 83% of them seen just once; the ten biggest clones take up about 0.011%. This clone came up a few times. V was trimmed by 0 bases and J by 4 bases, leaving 31 bases between them. The CDR3 runs 21 residues. Germline CDR1 reads LGHNA; CDR2 reads YSLEER. The same sample was also studied in work on human thymus T cells. Per that study: The thymus was resected at corrective cardiac surgery.

The receptor was isolated from a girl in the first two years of life with a congenital heart defect. The chain employs TRBV4-3 and TRBJ2-7; D may be TRBD1 (6 bases). Sequenced material: thymocytes. The CDR3 sequence is CASSQDPPHFGTKKGWYEQYF. The CDR3 bases are TGCGCCAGCAGCCAAGATCCTCCTCATTTCGGGACAAAAAAAGGCTGGTACGAGCAGTACTTC.